Reported below is one TCR beta chain. This entry is derived from a study of T cells after somatic rescue of genetic block. Data came from immunoSEQ multiplex PCR; TCRdb stores just in-frame clones and leaves some out. The sample yields around 52,000 clones, 90% to 97% seen once. J gave up 1 base and V 5 bases, and 5 bases lay outside the gene matches. The V gene's germline CDR1 is SGHVS and CDR2 FQNEAQ. The length of the CDR3 is 14 residues. The origin of this receptor is a child under three years old. The sequenced sample consisted of peripheral blood mononuclear cells (PBMCs). The chain employs TRBV7-8 and TRBJ2-7; 7 positions agree with TRBD1. The CDR3 DNA is TGTGCCAGCAGCCACAGGGGTCCATCCTACGAGCAGTACTTC. Encoded protein: CASSHRGPSYEQYF.